This record looks at one T cell receptor (beta chain) sequence and its context. As yet, its antigen is unknown. A much larger clone lies one base from this, so it may be a read error. This sample is drawn from a study of spatial heterogeneity in lung cancer. Study-wide context: Averaged across combinations, each unique TCR and UMI pairing appeared more than ten times in raw reads, which were uncorrected.

The time point is: sample taken at primary tumor resection. About 73 TRACERx patients with early, untreated non-small cell lung cancer donated samples. The CDR3 extends over 15 amino acids. The germline gives CDR1 DFQATT, CDR2 SNEGSKA (reference sequence). Whole-study results and caveats: Mutation counts in tumors were tracked by counts of expanded intratumoral alpha and beta TCRs. Expanded TCRs classified as ubiquitous or regional were counted, and these counts tracked ubiquitous and regional nonsynonymous mutations, respectively.

Individually, TCR cDNA molecules were each labelled with a unique molecular identifier. MiXCR was run by TCRdb on the 5' RACE reads, yielding one entry per CDR3 protein. The sample records 20,000 to 25,000 distinct CDR3 sequences, around 2.8% being singletons. The V and J genes are TRBV20-1 and TRBJ2-1; possibly TRBD2 for D (5 bases). Sequencing was performed on lung tumor tissue, taken at surgery. The clonotype was recovered from a male donor with early-stage non-small cell lung cancer. CDR3 residues: CGARDLRTVNNEQFF. Written as DNA, the CDR3 is TGCGGTGCTAGAGACCTCAGGACTGTCAACAATGAGCAGTTCTTC.